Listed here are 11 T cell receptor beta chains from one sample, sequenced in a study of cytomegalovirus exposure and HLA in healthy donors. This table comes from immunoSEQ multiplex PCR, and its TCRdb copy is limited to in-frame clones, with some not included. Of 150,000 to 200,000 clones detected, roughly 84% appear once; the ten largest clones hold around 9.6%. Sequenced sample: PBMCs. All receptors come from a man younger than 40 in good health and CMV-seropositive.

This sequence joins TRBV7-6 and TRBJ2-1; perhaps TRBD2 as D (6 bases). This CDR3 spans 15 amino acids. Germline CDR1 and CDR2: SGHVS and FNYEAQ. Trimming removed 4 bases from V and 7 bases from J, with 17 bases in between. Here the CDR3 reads CASSSSGTLGNEQFF. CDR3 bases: TGTGCCAGCAGCTCCTCCGGGACTTTAGGGAATGAGCAGTTCTTC.

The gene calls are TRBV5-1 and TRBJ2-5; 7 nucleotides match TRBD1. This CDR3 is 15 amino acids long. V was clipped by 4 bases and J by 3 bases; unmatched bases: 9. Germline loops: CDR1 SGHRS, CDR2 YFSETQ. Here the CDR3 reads CASSPGGWGEETQYF. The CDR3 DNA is TGCGCCAGCAGCCCAGGGGGTTGGGGAGAAGAGACCCAGTACTTC.

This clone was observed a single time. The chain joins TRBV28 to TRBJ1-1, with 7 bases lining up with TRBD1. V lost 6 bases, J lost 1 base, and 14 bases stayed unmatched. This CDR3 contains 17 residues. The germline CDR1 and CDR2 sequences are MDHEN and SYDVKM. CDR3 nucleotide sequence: TGTGCCAGCAGCCCACCGGGACGAGGGGGCCGGAACACTGAAGCTTTCTTT. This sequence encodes CASSPPGRGGRNTEAFF. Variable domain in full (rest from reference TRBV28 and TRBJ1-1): DVKVTQSSRYLVKRTGEKVFLECVQDMDHENMFWYRQDPGLGLRLIYFSYDVKMKEKGDIPEGYSVSREKKERFSLILESASTNQTSMYLCASSPPGRGGRNTEAFFGQGTRLTVV.

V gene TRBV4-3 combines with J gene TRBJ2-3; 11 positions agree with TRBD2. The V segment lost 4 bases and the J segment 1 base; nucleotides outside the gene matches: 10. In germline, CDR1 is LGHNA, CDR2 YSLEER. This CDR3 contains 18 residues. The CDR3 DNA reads TGCGCCAGCAGCCCCGGGGACCTAGCGGGGGGCCGCACAGATACGCAGTATTTT. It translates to CASSPGDLAGGRTDTQYF.

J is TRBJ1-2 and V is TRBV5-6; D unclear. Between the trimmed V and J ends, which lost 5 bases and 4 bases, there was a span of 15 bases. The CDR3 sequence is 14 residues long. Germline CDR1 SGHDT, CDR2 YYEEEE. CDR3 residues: CASSPGTDLYGYTF. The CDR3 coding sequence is TGTGCCAGCAGTCCAGGAACAGACCTCTATGGCTACACCTTC.

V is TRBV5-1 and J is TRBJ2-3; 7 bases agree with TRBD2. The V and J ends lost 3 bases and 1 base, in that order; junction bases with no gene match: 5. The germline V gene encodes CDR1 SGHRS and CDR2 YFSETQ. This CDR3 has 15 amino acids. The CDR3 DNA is TGCGCCAGCAGCTGGGAACTAGCGCGCACAGATACGCAGTATTTT. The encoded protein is CASSWELARTDTQYF.

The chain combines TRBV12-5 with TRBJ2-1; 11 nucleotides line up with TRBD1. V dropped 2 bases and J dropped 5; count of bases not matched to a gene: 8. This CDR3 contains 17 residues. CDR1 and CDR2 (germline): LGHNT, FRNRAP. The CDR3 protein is CASGLPRGQGVDNEQFF. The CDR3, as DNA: TGTGCTAGTGGTTTGCCACGGGGACAGGGGGTGGACAATGAGCAGTTCTTC.

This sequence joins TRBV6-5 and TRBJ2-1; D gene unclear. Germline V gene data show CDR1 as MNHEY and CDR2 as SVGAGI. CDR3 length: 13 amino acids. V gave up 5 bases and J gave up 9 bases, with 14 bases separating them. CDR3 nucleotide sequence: TGTGCCAGCAGTCGGAGAGATAAAAGTGAGCAGTTCTTC. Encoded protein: CASSRRDKSEQFF.

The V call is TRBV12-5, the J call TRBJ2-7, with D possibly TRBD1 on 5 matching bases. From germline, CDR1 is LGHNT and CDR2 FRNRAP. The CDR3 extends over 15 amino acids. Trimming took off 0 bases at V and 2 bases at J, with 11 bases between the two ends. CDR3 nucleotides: TGTGCTAGTGGTTTGGTCTCCGACAGCACCTACGAGCAGTACTTC. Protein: CASGLVSDSTYEQYF.

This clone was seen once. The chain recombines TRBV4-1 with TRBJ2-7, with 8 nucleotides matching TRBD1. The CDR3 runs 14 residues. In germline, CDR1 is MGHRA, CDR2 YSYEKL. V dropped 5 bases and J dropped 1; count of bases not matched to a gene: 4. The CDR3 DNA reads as TGCGCCAGCAGCTTCGGACAGGGTTCCTACGAGCAGTACTTC. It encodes CASSFGQGSYEQYF.

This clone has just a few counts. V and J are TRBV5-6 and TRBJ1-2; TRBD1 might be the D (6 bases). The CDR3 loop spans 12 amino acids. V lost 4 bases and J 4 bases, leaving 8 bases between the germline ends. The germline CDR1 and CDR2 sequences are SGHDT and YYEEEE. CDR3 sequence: CASSARGYGYTF. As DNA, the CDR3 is TGTGCCAGCAGCGCCAGGGGCTATGGCTACACCTTC.